This T cell receptor beta chain was captured in a study of blood T cell repertoires in COVID-19. This CDR3 has 14 residues. The trim removed 5 bases at V and 4 bases at J, leaving 5 bases unmatched. CDR1 SNHLY and CDR2 FYNNEI come from the germline V gene. Here immunoSEQ multiplex PCR was the method, and the copy in TCRdb shows in-frame clones only, minus some. The data contain hundreds of thousands of clones, 87% of them singletons. The sequencing input was peripheral blood. This receptor was obtained from a woman aged 45-60 years with COVID-19, enrolled during active disease. The chain has TRBV2 and TRBJ1-1, with TRBD1 identical over 9 bases. CDR3 DNA: TGTGCCAGCAGTTTGATGACAGGGGGCACTGAAGCTTTCTTT. This sequence encodes CASSLMTGGTEAFF.